The present T cell receptor beta chain was sequenced within a study of blood T cell repertoires in COVID-19. Study-level background: Acute and convalescent COVID-19 samples came from the United States, Italy and Spain. The cDNA or gDNA used as material had been derived from T cells, B-cell-depleted T cells, or PBMCs.

V lost 3 bases, J lost 3 bases, and 2 bases lay in between. CDR1 is KGHSH and CDR2 is LQKENI in the germline V gene. The CDR3 spans 11 residues. Seattle enrolled patients during active infection and tracked them longitudinally. With respect to this clone: Within the sample, other DNA sequences also encode this same CDR3.

In the original processing: Amplification from reference gene primers served as the basis for estimated nucleated cell counts. Libraries were prepared by immunoSEQ multiplex PCR; TCRdb keeps only in-frame clonotypes and omits some of them. V and J calls and clone size are those listed in that table; D and trimming were worked out from the DNA. There are around 190,000 clones in the sample; roughly 84% occur only once, and roughly a sixth lies in the top ten. Source material: peripheral blood. The TCR originated in a man in his fifties or sixties with COVID-19, enrolled during active disease. The V and J genes are TRBV18 and TRBJ2-5; no definite D call. CDR3: CASSPKETQYF. CDR3 DNA: TGTGCCAGCTCACCCAAAGAGACCCAGTACTTC.